The TCR beta chain described here comes from a study of human T cells and chemical hapten exposure. Study observations and caveats: Every donor had alopecia, and their immune response may therefore differ from healthy people's. The study found that DPC sensitization did not change TCRs above 1 in 1000 frequency.

Per germline, CDR1 SGHNT and CDR2 YENEEA. The CDR3 is 12 residues long. V was cut by 5 bases and J by 11 bases, with 15 bases left in between. Regarding this clonotype: Its antigen is undetermined.

The library tagged individual cDNA molecules with unique molecular identifiers. One entry per CDR3 protein, called by TCRdb with MiXCR from the RACE reads. The table has some 79,000 distinct CDR3 sequences, 11% seen once. Time point given: patch test 3, about 24 weeks after DPC sensitization. The treatment here: therapeutic diphenylcyclopropenone sensitization with weekly scalp DPC. This TCR derives from a woman aged 45-65 years with alopecia areata. Some clones in this sample may be carry-over from other donors' samples. This material consisted of whole blood, taken in connection with sensitization to the hapten diphenylcyclopropenone (DPC). This rearrangement joins TRBV11-3 to TRBJ1-1; maybe TRBD1 (6 bases). The CDR3 nucleotides read TGTGCCAGCAGCGCACTACAGGGCATGGCTTTCTTT. It is translated as CASSALQGMAFF. Full variable domain (remainder filled in from reference TRBV11-3 and TRBJ1-1): EAGVVQSPRYKIIEKKQPVAFWCNPISGHNTLYWYLQNLGQGPELLIRYENEEAVDDSQLPKDRFSAERLKGVDSTLKIQPAELGDSAVYLCASSALQGMAFFGQGTRLTVV.